Detailed here is one TCR beta chain. The sample comes from a study of blood T cell repertoires in COVID-19. The CDR3 consists of 16 residues. The V and J ends lost 3 bases and 3 bases, in that order; junction bases with no gene match: 5. Germline CDR1 and CDR2: LNHDA and SQIVND (reference sequence). The method was immunoSEQ multiplex PCR; TCRdb's version includes in-frame clones alone and lacks a portion of them. Of 200,000 to 250,000 clones listed, roughly four fifths are singletons. This TCR came from a woman aged 50 to 60 with active or convalescent COVID-19. This chain uses TRBV19 with TRBJ2-3; 11 positions match TRBD2. What was sequenced was peripheral blood. CDR3 nucleotide sequence: TGTGCCAGTAGTATGAGGAGGACTAGCGGGACAGATACGCAGTATTTT. Residues: CASSMRRTSGTDTQYF.